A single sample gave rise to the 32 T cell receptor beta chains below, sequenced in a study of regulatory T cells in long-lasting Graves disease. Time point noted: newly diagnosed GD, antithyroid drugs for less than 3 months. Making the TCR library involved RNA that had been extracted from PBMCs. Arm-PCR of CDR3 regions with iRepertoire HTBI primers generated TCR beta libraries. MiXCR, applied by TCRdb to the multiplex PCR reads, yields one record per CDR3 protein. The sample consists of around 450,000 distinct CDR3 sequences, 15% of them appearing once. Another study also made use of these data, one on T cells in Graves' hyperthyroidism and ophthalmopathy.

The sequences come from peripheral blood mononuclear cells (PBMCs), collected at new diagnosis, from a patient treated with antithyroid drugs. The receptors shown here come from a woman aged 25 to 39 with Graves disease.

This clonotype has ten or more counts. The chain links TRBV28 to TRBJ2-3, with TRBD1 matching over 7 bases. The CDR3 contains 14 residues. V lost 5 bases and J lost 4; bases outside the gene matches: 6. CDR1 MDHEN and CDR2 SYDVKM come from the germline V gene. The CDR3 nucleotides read TGTGCCAGCAGTGACAGGGATCCCCCAGATACGCAGTATTTT. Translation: CASSDRDPPDTQYF.

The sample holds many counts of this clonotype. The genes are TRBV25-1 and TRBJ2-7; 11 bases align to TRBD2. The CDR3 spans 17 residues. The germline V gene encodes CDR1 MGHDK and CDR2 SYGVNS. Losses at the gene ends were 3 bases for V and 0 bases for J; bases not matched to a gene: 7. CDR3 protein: CASSDVGLAAYSYEQYF. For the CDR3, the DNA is TGTGCCAGCAGTGATGTGGGACTAGCGGCTTACTCCTACGAGCAGTACTTC.

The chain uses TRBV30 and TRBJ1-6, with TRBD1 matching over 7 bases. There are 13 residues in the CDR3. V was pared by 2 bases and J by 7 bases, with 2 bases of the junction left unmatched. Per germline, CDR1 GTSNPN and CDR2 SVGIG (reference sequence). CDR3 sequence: CAWSKGANSPLHF. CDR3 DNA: TGTGCCTGGAGTAAGGGGGCAAATTCACCCCTCCACTTT.

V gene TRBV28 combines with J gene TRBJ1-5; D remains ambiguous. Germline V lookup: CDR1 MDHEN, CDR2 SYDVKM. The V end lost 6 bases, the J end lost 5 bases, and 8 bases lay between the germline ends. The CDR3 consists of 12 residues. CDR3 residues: CASRSTHQPQHF. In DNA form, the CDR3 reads TGTGCCAGCAGATCAACCCATCAGCCCCAGCATTTT.

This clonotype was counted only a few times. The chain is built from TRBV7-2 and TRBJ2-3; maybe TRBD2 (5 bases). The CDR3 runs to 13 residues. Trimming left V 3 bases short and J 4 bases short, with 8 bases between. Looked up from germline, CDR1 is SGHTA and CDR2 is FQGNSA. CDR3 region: CASSLVEADTQYF. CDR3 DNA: TGTGCCAGCAGCTTGGTGGAGGCAGATACGCAGTATTTT.

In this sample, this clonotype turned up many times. The CDR3 sequence: CASSSTSGRTNEQFF. CDR3 bases: TGTGCCAGCAGCTCCACTAGCGGGAGGACAAATGAGCAGTTCTTC. The rearrangement joins TRBV11-2 to TRBJ2-1; the match to TRBD2 covers 12 bases. The CDR3 length is 15 residues. Looked up from germline, CDR1 is SGHAT and CDR2 is FQNNGV. V shed 4 bases and J 7 bases; nucleotides not matched to a gene: 5.

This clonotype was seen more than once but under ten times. The CDR3 protein is CASSAGLAPSTDTQYF. The CDR3 DNA sequence: TGTGCCAGCAGCGCCGGACTAGCGCCCAGCACAGATACGCAGTATTTT. The genes are TRBV11-2 and TRBJ2-3, with 9 bases fitting TRBD2. CDR3 size: 16 residues. The J segment lost 0 bases and the V segment lost 5 bases, leaving 6 bases of the junction unmatched. CDR1 and CDR2 from the germline V gene are SGHAT and FQNNGV.

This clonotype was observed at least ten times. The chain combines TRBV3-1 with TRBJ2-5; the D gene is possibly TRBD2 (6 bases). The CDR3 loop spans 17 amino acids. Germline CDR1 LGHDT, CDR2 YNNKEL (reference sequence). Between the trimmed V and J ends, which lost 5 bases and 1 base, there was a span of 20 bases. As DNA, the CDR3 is TGTGCCAGCAGCAGAGGCGTTCCGGGACTCCTCCAAGAGACCCAGTACTTC. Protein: CASSRGVPGLLQETQYF.

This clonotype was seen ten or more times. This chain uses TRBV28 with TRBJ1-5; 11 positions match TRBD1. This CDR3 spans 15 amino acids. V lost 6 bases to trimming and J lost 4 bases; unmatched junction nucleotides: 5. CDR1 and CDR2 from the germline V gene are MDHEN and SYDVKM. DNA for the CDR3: TGTGCCAGCAGATCGGGACAGGGGGTAAATCAGCCCCAGCATTTT. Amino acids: CASRSGQGVNQPQHF.

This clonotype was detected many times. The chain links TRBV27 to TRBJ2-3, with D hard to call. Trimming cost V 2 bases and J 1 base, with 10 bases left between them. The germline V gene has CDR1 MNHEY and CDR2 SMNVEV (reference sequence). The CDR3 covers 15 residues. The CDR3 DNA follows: TGTGCCAGCAGTTTAAATGGGGTCGGCACAGATACGCAGTATTTT. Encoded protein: CASSLNGVGTDTQYF.

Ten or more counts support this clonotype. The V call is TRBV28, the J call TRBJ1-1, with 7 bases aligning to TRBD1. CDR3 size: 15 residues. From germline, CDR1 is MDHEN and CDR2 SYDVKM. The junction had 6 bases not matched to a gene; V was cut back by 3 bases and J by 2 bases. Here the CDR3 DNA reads TGTGCCAGCAGTTTCCAGACAGGGTTTAACACTGAAGCTTTCTTT. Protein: CASSFQTGFNTEAFF.

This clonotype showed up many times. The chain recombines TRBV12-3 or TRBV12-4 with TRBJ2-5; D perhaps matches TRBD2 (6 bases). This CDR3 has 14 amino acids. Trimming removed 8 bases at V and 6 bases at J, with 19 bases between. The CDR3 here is CASLPRRESKTQYF. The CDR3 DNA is TGTGCCAGCCTCCCCCGCCGGGAGTCCAAGACCCAGTACTTC.

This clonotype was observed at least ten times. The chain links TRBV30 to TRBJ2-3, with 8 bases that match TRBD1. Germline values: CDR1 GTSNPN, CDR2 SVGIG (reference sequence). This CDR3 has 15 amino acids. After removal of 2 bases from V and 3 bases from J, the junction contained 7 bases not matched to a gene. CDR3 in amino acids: CAWSLGQGWTDTQYF. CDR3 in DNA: TGTGCCTGGAGTCTCGGACAGGGTTGGACAGATACGCAGTATTTT.

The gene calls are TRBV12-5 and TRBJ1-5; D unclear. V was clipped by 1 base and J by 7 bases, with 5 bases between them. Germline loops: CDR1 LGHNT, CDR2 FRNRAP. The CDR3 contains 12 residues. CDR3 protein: CASGLGWQPQHF. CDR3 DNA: TGTGCTAGTGGTTTGGGGTGGCAGCCCCAGCATTTT. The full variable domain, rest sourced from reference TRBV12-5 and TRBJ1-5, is DARVTQTPRHKVTEMGQEVTMRCQPILGHNTVFWYRQTMMQGLELLAYFRNRAPLDDSGMPKDRFSAEMPDATLATLKIQPSEPRDSAVYFCASGLGWQPQHFGDGTRLSIL.

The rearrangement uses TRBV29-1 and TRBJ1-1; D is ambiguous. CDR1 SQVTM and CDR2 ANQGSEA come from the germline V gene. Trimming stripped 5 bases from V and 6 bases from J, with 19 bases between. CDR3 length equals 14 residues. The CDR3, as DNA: TGCAGCGTTAACGAGAACGGACTCGCTGCTGAAGCTTTCTTT. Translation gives CSVNENGLAAEAFF.

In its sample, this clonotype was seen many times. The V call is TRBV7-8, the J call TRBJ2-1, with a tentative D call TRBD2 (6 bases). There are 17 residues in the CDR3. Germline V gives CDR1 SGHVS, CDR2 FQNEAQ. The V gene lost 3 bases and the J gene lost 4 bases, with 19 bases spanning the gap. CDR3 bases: TGTGCCAGCAGCTTTCCTGAGGACGGGAGTCGATACAATGAGCAGTTCTTC. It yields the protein CASSFPEDGSRYNEQFF. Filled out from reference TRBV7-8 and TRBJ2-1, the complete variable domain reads GAGVSQSPRYKVAKRGQDVALRCDPISGHVSLFWYQQALGQGPEFLTYFQNEAQLDKSGLPSDRFFAERPEGSVSTLKIQRTQQEDSAVYLCASSFPEDGSRYNEQFFGPGTRLTVL.

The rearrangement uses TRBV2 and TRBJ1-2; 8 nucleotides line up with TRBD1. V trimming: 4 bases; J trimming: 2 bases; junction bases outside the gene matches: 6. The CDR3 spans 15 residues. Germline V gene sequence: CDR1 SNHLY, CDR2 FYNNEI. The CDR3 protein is CASSARGQENYGYTF. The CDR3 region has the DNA TGTGCCAGCAGTGCGAGGGGACAGGAAAACTATGGCTACACCTTC. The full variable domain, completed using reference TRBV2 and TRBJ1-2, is EPEVTQTPSHQVTQMGQEVILRCVPISNHLYFYWYRQILGQKVEFLVSFYNNEISEKSEIFDDQFSVERPDGSNFTLKIRSTKLEDSAMYFCASSARGQENYGYTFGSGTRLTVV.

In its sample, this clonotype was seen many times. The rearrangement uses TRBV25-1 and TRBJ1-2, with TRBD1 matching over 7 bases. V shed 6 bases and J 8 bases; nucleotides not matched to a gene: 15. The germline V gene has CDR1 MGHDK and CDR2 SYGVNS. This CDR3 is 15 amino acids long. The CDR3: CASSQRDSGRLGYTF. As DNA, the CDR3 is TGTGCCAGCAGCCAACGGGACAGCGGTAGACTAGGCTACACCTTC.

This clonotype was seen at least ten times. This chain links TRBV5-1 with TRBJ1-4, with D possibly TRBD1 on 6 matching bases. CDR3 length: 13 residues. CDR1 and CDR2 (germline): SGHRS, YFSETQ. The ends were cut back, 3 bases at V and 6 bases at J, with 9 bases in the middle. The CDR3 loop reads CASSSRTDEKLFF. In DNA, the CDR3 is TGCGCCAGCAGCTCCCGGACAGATGAAAAACTGTTTTTT.

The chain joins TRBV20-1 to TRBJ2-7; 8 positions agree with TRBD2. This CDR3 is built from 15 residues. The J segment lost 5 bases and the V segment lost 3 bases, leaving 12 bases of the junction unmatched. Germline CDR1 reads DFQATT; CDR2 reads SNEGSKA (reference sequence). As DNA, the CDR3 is TGCAGTGCTAGTTCGGCTAGCGGGCCCTTTGACGAGCAGTACTTC. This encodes CSASSASGPFDEQYF.

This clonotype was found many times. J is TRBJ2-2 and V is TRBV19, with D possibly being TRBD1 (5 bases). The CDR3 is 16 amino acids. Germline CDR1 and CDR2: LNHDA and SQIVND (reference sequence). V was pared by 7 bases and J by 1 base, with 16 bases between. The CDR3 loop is CASTTSRQGNTGELFF. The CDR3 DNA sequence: TGTGCCAGTACCACCTCGAGGCAGGGGAACACCGGGGAGCTGTTTTTT.

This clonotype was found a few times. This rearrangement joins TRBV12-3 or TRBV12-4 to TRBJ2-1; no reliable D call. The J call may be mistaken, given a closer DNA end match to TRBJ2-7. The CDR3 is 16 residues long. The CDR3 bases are TGTGCCAGCAGTTGGGCCGGGTCACCCAGCTCCTACGAGCAGTACTTC. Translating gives CASSWAGSPSSYEQYF.

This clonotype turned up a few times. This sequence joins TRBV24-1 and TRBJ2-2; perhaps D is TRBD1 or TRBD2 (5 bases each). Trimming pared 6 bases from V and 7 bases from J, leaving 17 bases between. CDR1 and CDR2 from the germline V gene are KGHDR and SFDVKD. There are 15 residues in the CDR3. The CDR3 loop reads CATSPGTARLGELFF. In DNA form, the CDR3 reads TGTGCCACCAGTCCCGGGACCGCACGCCTCGGGGAGCTGTTTTTT.

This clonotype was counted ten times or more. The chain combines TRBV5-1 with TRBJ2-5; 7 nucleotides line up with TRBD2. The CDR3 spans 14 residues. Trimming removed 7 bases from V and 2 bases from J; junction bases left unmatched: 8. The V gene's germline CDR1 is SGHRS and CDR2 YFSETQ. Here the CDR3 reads CASGASGTQETQYF. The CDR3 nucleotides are TGCGCCAGCGGGGCTAGCGGAACTCAAGAGACCCAGTACTTC.

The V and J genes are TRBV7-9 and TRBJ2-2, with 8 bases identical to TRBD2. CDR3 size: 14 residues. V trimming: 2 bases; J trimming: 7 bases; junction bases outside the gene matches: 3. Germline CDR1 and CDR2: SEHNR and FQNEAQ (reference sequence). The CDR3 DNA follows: TGTGCCAGCAGCTTAAAAAGCGGGAGCGGGGAGCTGTTTTTT. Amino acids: CASSLKSGSGELFF.

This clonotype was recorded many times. CDR3 region: CSASVGLATYNEQFF. In DNA, the CDR3 is TGCAGTGCTAGCGTGGGACTAGCGACGTACAATGAGCAGTTCTTC. The rearrangement joins TRBV20-1 to TRBJ2-1; 10 bases match TRBD2. The CDR3 runs to 15 residues. In germline, CDR1 is DFQATT, CDR2 SNEGSKA (reference sequence). The V gene end was trimmed by 3 bases and the J gene end by 4 bases; junction bases not matched to a gene: 6.

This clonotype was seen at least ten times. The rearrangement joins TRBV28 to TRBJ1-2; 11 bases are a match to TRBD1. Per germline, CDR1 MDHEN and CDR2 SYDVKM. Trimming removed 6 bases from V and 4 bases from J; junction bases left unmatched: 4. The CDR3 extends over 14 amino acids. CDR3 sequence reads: CASSGTGGPYGYTF. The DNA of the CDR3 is TGTGCCAGCAGCGGGACAGGGGGGCCCTATGGCTACACCTTC.

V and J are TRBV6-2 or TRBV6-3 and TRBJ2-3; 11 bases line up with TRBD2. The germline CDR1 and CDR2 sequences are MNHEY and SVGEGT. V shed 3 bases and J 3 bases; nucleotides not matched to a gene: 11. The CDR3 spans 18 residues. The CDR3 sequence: CASSYGPLAGGGTDTQYF. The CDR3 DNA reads TGTGCCAGCAGTTATGGACCCCTAGCGGGAGGAGGGACAGATACGCAGTATTTT.

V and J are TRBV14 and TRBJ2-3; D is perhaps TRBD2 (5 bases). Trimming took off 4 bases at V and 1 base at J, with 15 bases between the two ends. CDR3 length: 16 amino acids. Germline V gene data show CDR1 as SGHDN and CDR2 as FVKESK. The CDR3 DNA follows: TGTGCCAGCAGCCCCCCGTGGGAGTACGGCACAGATACGCAGTATTTT. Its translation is CASSPPWEYGTDTQYF.

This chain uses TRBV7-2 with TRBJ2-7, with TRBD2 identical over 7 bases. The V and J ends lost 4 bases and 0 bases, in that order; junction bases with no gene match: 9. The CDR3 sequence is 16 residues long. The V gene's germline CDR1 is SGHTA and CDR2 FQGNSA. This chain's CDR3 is CASSYGLAVSSYEQYF. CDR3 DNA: TGTGCCAGCAGCTATGGGCTAGCGGTTAGCTCCTACGAGCAGTACTTC.

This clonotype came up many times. The CDR3 reads CASSDSGNTIYF. CDR3 DNA: TGTGCCAGCAGTGACAGTGGAAACACCATATATTTT. The gene calls are TRBV2 and TRBJ1-3; D gene ambiguous. Germline CDR1 and CDR2: SNHLY and FYNNEI. The CDR3 runs 12 residues. Trimming removed 3 bases from V and 3 bases from J, with 3 bases in between. The complete variable domain, with remaining parts taken from reference TRBV2 and TRBJ1-3, reads EPEVTQTPSHQVTQMGQEVILRCVPISNHLYFYWYRQILGQKVEFLVSFYNNEISEKSEIFDDQFSVERPDGSNFTLKIRSTKLEDSAMYFCASSDSGNTIYFGEGSWLTVV.

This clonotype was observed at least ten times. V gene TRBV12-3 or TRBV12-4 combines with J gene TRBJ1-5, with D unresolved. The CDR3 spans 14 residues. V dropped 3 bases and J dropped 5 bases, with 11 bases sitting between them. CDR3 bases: TGTGCCAGCAGTTTTATATGGGTGGATCAGCCCCAGCATTTT. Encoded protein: CASSFIWVDQPQHF.